This TCR beta chain was found in a study of spatial heterogeneity in lung cancer (dated by TCRdb to between 2018 and 2020). Some background on the complete study: Donors were about 70 patients with early-stage, untreated non-small cell lung cancer from the lung TRACERx cohort. Follow-up PBMC samples were sequenced whenever available, and the median time to follow-up was about two years after resection. Beta-chain transcripts were consistently detected in greater numbers than alpha-chain transcripts, which likely reflects a higher abundance of beta-chain transcripts. In the raw uncorrected reads, each unique combination of TCR and UMI appeared more than ten times on average. TCR alpha and beta repertoires were quantitatively compared across multiple tumor regions, matched nontumor lung and blood in non-small cell lung cancer. The study linked features of the TCR repertoire to counts of nonsynonymous mutations, which were determined by whole-exome sequencing of tumor tissue. Both alpha and beta chains were TCR-sequenced in 200 to 250 tumor regions, around 65 matched nontumor lung samples and over 55 PBMC samples obtained at surgery. Study-level results and caveats: Only approximately 13 patients were included in comparisons of baseline and follow-up blood repertoires. Additional single-cell paired TCR alpha and beta sequencing was considered necessary to confirm, at a functional level, the hypothesis that regional TCRs recognize regional mutations. Ubiquitous expanded tumor TCRs showed up in blood more often at tumor resection than at routine follow-up.

This clonotype has ten or more counts. No antigen is known for it. Base qualities are not provided; no much larger clone lies one nucleotide away. The time point label, as the study defines it: blood at routine non-recurrence follow-up after resection. Whole RNA extracted from tumor and nontumor lung tissue, or from cryopreserved PBMC samples, was used for TCR sequencing without cell sorting. Only patients for whom sufficient RNA was available from at least two tumor regions were selected for TCR sequencing. Library construction relied on 5' RACE. This sample was sequenced with a NextSeq 500. The TCR library protocol attached a unique molecular identifier to each TCR cDNA molecule to allow correction of PCR and sequencing errors. The paper's processing steps were these. Decombinator tools were used for TCR identification, UMI-based error correction and CDR3 extraction. TCRs above a frequency of 2 per 1,000, corresponding to the top 1% of the tumor frequency distribution, were defined as expanded. Renyi diversity was computed with the R vegan package after each repertoire had been subsampled 100 times to 5,000 TCRs. CDR3 similarity networks were built from amino acid triplet string-kernel similarity, connecting CDR3s with pairwise similarity above 0.82. TCRdb reprocessed the public reads (quality trimming at Q25 with fastp, clone calling with MiXCR) and kept in-frame beta chains. Each CDR3 protein appears once, grouped with its most common genes and DNA. TCRdb, not the authors, supplied the V and J calls. The sample data list tens of thousands of distinct CDR3 sequences, and roughly 8.9% of these were observed just once. The ten largest clones represent around 1.9% of the sample.

In the germline V gene, CDR1 corresponds to SGHVS and CDR2 to FQNEAQ. V was cut back by 5 bases and J by 6 bases, leaving a gap of 12 bases between them. The CDR3 measures 13 amino acids from cysteine to phenylalanine. Only the CDR3 DNA is retained, 39 bases long and in frame from the first base. Recombination connected TRBV7-8 to TRBJ2-3, with no D gene named confidently. This sample comprised PBMCs, obtained at follow-up. This sequence originates from a female donor with early-stage non-small cell lung cancer. The CDR3 protein sequence reads: CASSGPPADTQYF. In nucleotide form, the sequence is TGTGCCAGCAGCGGACCCCCGGCGGATACGCAGTATTTT.